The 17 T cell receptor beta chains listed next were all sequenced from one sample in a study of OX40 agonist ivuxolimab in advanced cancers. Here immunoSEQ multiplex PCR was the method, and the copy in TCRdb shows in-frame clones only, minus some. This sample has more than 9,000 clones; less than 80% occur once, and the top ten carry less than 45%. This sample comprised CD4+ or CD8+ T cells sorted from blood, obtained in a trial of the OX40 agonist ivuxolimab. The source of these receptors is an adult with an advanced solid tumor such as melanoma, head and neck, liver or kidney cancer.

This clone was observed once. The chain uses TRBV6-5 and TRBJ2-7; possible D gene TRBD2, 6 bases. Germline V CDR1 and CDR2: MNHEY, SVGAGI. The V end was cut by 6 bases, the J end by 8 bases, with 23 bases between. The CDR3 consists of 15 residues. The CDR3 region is CASSPRVSGPTKQYF. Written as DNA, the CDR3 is TGTGCCAGCAGCCCCCGAGTTAGCGGACCTACGAAGCAGTACTTC.

CDR3: CASTPTRGAFADTQYF. The CDR3 nucleotides are TGTGCCAGCACCCCAACGAGGGGGGCCTTTGCAGATACGCAGTATTTT. The J gene is TRBJ2-3, the V gene TRBV28; D may correspond to TRBD1 or TRBD2 (6 bases each). CDR1 is MDHEN and CDR2 is SYDVKM in the germline V gene. The CDR3 extends over 16 amino acids. V was cut by 7 bases and J by 4 bases, with 21 bases left in between.

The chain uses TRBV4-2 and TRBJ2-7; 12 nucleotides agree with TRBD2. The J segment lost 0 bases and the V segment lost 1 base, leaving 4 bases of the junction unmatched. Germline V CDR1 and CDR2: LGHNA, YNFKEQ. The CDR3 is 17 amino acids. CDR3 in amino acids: CASSQGWTSGTSYEQYF. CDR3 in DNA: TGTGCCAGCAGCCAAGGGTGGACTAGCGGGACCTCCTACGAGCAGTACTTC.

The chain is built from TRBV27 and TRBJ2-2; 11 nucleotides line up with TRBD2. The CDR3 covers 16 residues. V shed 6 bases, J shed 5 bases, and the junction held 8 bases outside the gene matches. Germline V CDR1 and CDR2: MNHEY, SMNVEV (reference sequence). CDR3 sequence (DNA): TGTGCCAGCAGCGCTAGCGGGAGGCCGAGGACCGGGGAGCTGTTTTTT. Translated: CASSASGRPRTGELFF.

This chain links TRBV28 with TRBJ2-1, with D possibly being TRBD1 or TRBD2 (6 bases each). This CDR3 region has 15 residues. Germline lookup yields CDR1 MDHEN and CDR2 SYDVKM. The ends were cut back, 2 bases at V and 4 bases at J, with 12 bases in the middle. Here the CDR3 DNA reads TGTGCCAGCAGTTTAAAAGGGGGGCTATACAATGAGCAGTTCTTC. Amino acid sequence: CASSLKGGLYNEQFF.

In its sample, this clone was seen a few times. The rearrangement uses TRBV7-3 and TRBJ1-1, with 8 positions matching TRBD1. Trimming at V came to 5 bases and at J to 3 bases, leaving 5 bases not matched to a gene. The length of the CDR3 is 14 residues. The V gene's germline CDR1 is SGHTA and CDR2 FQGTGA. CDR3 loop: CASSVTGGYTEAFF. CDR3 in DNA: TGTGCCAGCAGCGTTACAGGGGGTTACACTGAAGCTTTCTTT.

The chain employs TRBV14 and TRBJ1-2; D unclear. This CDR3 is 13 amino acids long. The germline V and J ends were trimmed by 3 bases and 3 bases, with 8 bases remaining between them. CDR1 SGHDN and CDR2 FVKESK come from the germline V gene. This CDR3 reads CASSHYSHYGYTF. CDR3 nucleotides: TGTGCCAGCAGCCATTACAGCCACTATGGCTACACCTTC.

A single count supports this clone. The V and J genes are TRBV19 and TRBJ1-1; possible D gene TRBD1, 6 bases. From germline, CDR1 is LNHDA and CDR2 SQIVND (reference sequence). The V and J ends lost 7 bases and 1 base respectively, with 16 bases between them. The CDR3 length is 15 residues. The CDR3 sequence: CASTLRGIPNTEAFF. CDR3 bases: TGTGCCAGTACCTTAAGGGGGATCCCGAACACTGAAGCTTTCTTT.

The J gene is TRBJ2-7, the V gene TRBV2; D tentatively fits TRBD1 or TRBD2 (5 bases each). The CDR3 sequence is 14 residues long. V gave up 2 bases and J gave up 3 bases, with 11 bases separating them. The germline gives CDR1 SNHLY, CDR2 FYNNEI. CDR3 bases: TGTGCCAGCAGTGAACGGGACGGGTTCTACGAGCAGTACTTC. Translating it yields CASSERDGFYEQYF.

Written as DNA, the CDR3 is TGTGCCAGCAGTGCGGACAGGGGGCTGATTCAGCCCCAGCATTTT. Its protein product is CASSADRGLIQPQHF. The genes are TRBV6-5 and TRBJ1-5; 11 bases align to TRBD1. Per the germline V gene, CDR1 is MNHEY and CDR2 is SVGAGI. This CDR3 is built from 15 residues. Trimming removed 5 bases from V and 6 bases from J; junction bases left unmatched: 6.

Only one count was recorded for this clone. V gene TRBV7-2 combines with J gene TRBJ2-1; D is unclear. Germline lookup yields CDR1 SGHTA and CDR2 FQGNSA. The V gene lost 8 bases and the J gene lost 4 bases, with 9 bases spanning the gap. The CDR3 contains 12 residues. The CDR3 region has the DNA TGTGCCAGCTTAGAAGGGTACAATGAGCAGTTCTTC. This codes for CASLEGYNEQFF.

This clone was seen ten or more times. CDR3 sequence: CASSVGVAGSYEQYF. For the CDR3, the DNA is TGTGCCAGCAGCGTGGGGGTAGCGGGGAGTTACGAGCAGTACTTC. This rearrangement joins TRBV9 to TRBJ2-7; 8 positions match TRBD2. The CDR3 length is 15 residues. Germline CDR1 reads SGDLS; CDR2 reads YYNGEE. V lost 2 bases and J lost 4; bases outside the gene matches: 8.

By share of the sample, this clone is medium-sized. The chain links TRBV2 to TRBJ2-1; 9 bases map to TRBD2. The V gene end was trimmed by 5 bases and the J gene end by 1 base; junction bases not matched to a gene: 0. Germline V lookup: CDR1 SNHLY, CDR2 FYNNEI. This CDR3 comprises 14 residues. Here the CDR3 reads CASSTSGSYNEQFF. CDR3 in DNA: TGTGCCAGCAGTACTAGCGGGTCCTACAATGAGCAGTTCTTC.

The CDR3 protein is CATSRDRAGTGTYEQYF. DNA for the CDR3: TGTGCCACCAGCAGAGACCGAGCCGGGACAGGGACCTACGAGCAGTACTTC. This sequence joins TRBV15 and TRBJ2-7, with 9 bases lining up with TRBD1. The CDR3 runs 17 residues. V gave up 0 bases and J gave up 2 bases; unmatched junction bases: 8. Germline V gene sequence: CDR1 LNHNV, CDR2 YYDKDF (reference sequence).

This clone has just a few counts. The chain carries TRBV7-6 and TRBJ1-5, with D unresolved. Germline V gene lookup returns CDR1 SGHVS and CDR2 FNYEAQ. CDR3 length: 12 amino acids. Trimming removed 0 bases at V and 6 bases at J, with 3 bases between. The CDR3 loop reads CASSLAGQPQHF. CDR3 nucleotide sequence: TGTGCCAGCAGCTTAGCGGGTCAGCCCCAGCATTTT.

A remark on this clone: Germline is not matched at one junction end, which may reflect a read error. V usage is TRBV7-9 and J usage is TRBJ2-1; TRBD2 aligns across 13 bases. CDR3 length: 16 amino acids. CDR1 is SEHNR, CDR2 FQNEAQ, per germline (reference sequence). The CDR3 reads CASTLSGLAGHNEQFF. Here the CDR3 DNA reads TGTGCCAGCACCTTATCGGGACTAGCGGGACACAATGAGCAGTTCTTC.

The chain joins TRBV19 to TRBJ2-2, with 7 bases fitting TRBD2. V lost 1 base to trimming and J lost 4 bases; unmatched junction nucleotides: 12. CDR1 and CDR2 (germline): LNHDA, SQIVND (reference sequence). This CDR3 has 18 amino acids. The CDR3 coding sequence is TGTGCCAGTAGTATAGGGGTTAGCGGGCTCGGCCTCACCGGGGAGCTGTTTTTT. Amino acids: CASSIGVSGLGLTGELFF.